This entry lists 9 T cell receptor beta chains sequenced from one sample in a study of CD8 T cells in Susac syndrome. The authors reverse transcribed 0.5 to 1 ug RNA with random hexamers. MiXCR was run by TCRdb on the immunoSEQ multiplex PCR reads, yielding one entry per CDR3 protein. Of 150,000 to 200,000 distinct CDR3 sequences listed, roughly 92% are singletons. The sequenced sample consisted of CD4+ T cells from PBMCs. The receptors derive from a human donor in good health.

The rearrangement uses TRBV7-9 and TRBJ1-5; D may be TRBD1 (5 bases). Trimming removed 5 bases from V and 6 bases from J, with 17 bases in between. In germline, CDR1 is SEHNR, CDR2 FQNEAQ (reference sequence). CDR3 length: 15 amino acids. Written as DNA, the CDR3 is TGTGCCAGCAGCAATACCGCAGGGAAGGTTCAGCCCCAGCATTTT. It translates to CASSNTAGKVQPQHF. Complete variable domain (other parts from reference TRBV7-9 and TRBJ1-5): DTGVSQNPRHKITKRGQNVTFRCDPISEHNRLYWYRQTLGQGPEFLTYFQNEAQLEKSRLLSDRFSAERPKGSFSTLEIQRTEQGDSAMYLCASSNTAGKVQPQHFGDGTRLSIL.

The chain is built from TRBV4-1 and TRBJ1-4, with TRBD1 matching over 7 bases. There are 15 residues in the CDR3. V lost 6 bases, J lost 2 bases, and 6 bases stayed unmatched. Germline V lookup: CDR1 MGHRA, CDR2 YSYEKL. CDR3 protein: CASSATGATNEKLFF. As DNA, the CDR3 is TGCGCCAGCAGTGCCACAGGGGCCACTAATGAAAAACTGTTTTTT.

The chain has TRBV4-3 and TRBJ1-2, with 7 bases lining up with TRBD1. Germline lookup yields CDR1 LGHNA and CDR2 YSLEER. V lost 4 bases to trimming and J lost 2 bases; unmatched junction nucleotides: 10. The CDR3 has 16 amino acids. Here the CDR3 DNA reads TGCGCCAGCAGCCCAGACGCCAGGACAGGCAACTATGGCTACACCTTC. Protein sequence: CASSPDARTGNYGYTF.

The chain uses TRBV4-1 and TRBJ2-1; TRBD1 aligns across 7 bases. There are 14 residues in the CDR3. The junction had 1 base not matched to a gene; V was cut back by 0 bases and J by 5 bases. Germline V CDR1 and CDR2: MGHRA, YSYEKL. CDR3 in DNA: TGCGCCAGCAGCCAAGATCAGGGGGACAATGAGCAGTTCTTC. Translated: CASSQDQGDNEQFF.

The CDR3 DNA reads TGCGCCAGCAGCCCGTCCGGGGGAGGAGGATATGGCTACACCTTC. Translating gives CASSPSGGGGYGYTF. This chain links TRBV5-1 with TRBJ1-2, with a tentative D call TRBD1 (5 bases). V gave up 4 bases and J gave up 5 bases, with 18 bases separating them. Germline V lookup: CDR1 SGHRS, CDR2 YFSETQ. CDR3 length: 15 amino acids.

The chain is built from TRBV4-1 and TRBJ2-6; 8 bases align to TRBD1. V lost 3 bases and J lost 5; bases outside the gene matches: 9. The germline V gene has CDR1 MGHRA and CDR2 YSYEKL. The CDR3 contains 17 residues. DNA for the CDR3: TGCGCCAGCAGCCACGGACAGGGCACGCTCCGGGCCAACGTCCTGACTTTC. Protein sequence: CASSHGQGTLRANVLTF.

The chain recombines TRBV6-2 or TRBV6-3 with TRBJ1-1; D is ambiguous. The germline gives CDR1 MNHEY, CDR2 SVGEGT. Trimming took off 2 bases at V and 3 bases at J, with 7 bases between the two ends. CDR3 length equals 13 residues. CDR3 protein: CASSYLRDTEAFF. In DNA form, the CDR3 reads TGTGCCAGCAGTTACCTTAGGGACACTGAAGCTTTCTTT.

The chain has TRBV3-1 and TRBJ1-2, with a tentative D call TRBD1 (5 bases). V lost 1 base to trimming and J lost 5 bases, with 11 bases between them. This CDR3 is built from 14 residues. Per the germline V gene, CDR1 is LGHDT and CDR2 is YNNKEL (reference sequence). The CDR3 sequence is CASSQGGWGYGYTF. Written as DNA, the CDR3 is TGTGCCAGCAGCCAAGGGGGCTGGGGTTATGGCTACACCTTC.

The CDR3 sequence: CSARRAGVVNQPQHF. The CDR3 bases are TGCAGTGCTAGGAGGGCAGGGGTGGTCAATCAGCCCCAGCATTTT. The rearrangement links TRBV20-1 to TRBJ1-5; D possibly corresponds to TRBD1 (6 bases). This CDR3 has 15 residues. Between the trimmed V and J ends, which lost 3 bases and 3 bases, there was a span of 15 bases. Germline V CDR1 and CDR2: DFQATT, SNEGSKA (reference sequence).